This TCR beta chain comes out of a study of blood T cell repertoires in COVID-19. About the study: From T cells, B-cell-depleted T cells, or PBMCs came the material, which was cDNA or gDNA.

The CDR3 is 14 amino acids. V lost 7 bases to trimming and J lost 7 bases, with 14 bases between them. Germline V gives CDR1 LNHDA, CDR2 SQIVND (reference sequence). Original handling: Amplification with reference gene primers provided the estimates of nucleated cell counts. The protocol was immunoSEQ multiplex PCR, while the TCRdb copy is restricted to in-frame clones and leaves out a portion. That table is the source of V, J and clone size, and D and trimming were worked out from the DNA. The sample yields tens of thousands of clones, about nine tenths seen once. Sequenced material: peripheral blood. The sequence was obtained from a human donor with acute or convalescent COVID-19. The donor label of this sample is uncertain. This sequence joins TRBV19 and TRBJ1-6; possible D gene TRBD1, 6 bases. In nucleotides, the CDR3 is TGTGCCAGTAAGCCCGGGACAATGAATTCACCCCTCCACTTT. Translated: CASKPGTMNSPLHF. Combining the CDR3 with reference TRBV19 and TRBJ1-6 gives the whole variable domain DGGITQSPKYLFRKEGQNVTLSCEQNLNHDAMYWYRQDPGQGLRLIYYSQIVNDFQKGDIAEGYSVSREKKESFPLTVTSAQKNPTAFYLCASKPGTMNSPLHFGNGTRLTVT.